This T cell receptor beta chain was documented in a study of glioma-infiltrating T cells after dendritic cell vaccination. The overall study: Dendritic cells derived from monocytes and pulsed with autologous tumor lysate formed the vaccine.

The ends lost 9 bases at V and 6 bases at J; junction bases unmatched: 7. The CDR3 totals 14 residues. The germline V gene encodes CDR1 ENHRY and CDR2 SYGVKD. Clones were read by immunoSEQ multiplex PCR, and TCRdb kept only the in-frame ones, dropping some. The sample consists of under 100,000 clones, roughly 84% of them appearing once. None of the glioblastoma patients had an isocitrate dehydrogenase mutation. PBMC sampling occurred before vaccination, two weeks after the third dose, and at progression. Study-wide results and caveats: No direct clonality-survival link was found; a diverse polyclonal response may matter.

A remark on this clone: What it recognizes is unknown.

The TCR sequence derives from a human donor with glioblastoma. Specimen: blood, collected before dendritic cell vaccination. The J gene is TRBJ1-4, the V gene TRBV10-3, with 10 bases aligning to TRBD1. The CDR3 region is CAIGEDRGDEKLFF. The CDR3 region has the DNA TGTGCCATTGGTGAGGACAGGGGGGATGAAAAACTGTTTTTT.